Listed below are T cell receptor beta chains from one sample, sequenced in a study of blood T cell repertoires in COVID-19. This table comes from immunoSEQ multiplex PCR, and its TCRdb copy is limited to in-frame clones, with some not included. The data contain over 55,000 clones, 83% of them singletons. Material: peripheral blood. The receptors were gathered from a man aged 50-60 years with active COVID-19. Each CDR3 is given with its conserved first and last residue. Fields, in order: D gene, J gene, clone size, V gene, CDR3 protein, CDR3 DNA. A D gene is named only where the DNA matches it firmly. Size tells how often a clone was seen (once, few, many) or the class of an expanded clone, and some rows leave it out.

. TRBJ1-2 . TRBV18 CASSREGEGGYTF TGTGCCAGCTCACGAGAGGGAGAAGGTGGCTACACCTTC
. TRBJ1-4 . TRBV4-3 CASSTRGINEKLFF TGCGCCAGCAGTACCAGGGGAATTAATGAAAAACTGTTTTTT
. TRBJ1-2 few TRBV2 CASRRSGGNYGYTF TGTGCCAGCAGAAGGTCGGGGGGCAACTATGGCTACACCTTC
. TRBJ1-4 . TRBV7-2 CASSSRLGAGGKLFF TGTGCCAGCAGCTCCCGGCTGGGGGCGGGAGGAAAACTGTTTTTT
TRBD1 TRBJ1-4 many TRBV13 CASSLAEGTGANEKLFF TGTGCCAGCAGCTTAGCTGAGGGGACAGGGGCCAATGAAAAACTGTTTTTT
. TRBJ2-3 . TRBV3-1/TRBV3-2 CASSQGLGSDTQYF TGTGCCAGCAGCCAAGGACTAGGATCAGATACGCAGTATTTT
TRBD1 TRBJ1-6 . TRBV5-1 CASSLYPDRGTYSPLHF TGCGCCAGCAGCTTGTATCCGGACAGGGGGACTTATTCACCCCTCCACTTT
. TRBJ2-3 . TRBV7-2 CASSLGPGTDTQYF TGTGCCAGCAGCTTAGGCCCAGGGACAGATACGCAGTATTTT
TRBD2 TRBJ2-3 once TRBV11-2 CASSKTTSGVRHTQYF TGTGCCAGCAGCAAGACGACTAGCGGGGTTAGGCATACGCAGTATTTT
TRBD1 TRBJ2-5 . TRBV6-5 CASRDRGETQYF TGTGCCAGCAGGGACAGGGGAGAGACCCAGTACTTC
. TRBJ2-3 . TRBV7-2 CASIPARSDTQYF TGTGCCAGCATCCCGGCGAGGTCCGATACGCAGTATTTT
. TRBJ2-5 . TRBV18 CASSLTRQPGGKETQYF TGTGCCAGCTCACTAACCCGACAGCCCGGGGGTAAAGAGACCCAGTACTTC
TRBD1 TRBJ1-6 . TRBV27 CASSNRGSPLHF TGTGCCAGCAGTAACAGGGGTTCACCCCTCCACTTT
TRBD1 TRBJ2-7 . TRBV25-1 CASSEYGQGMSEQYF TGTGCCAGCAGTGAATATGGACAGGGAATGAGCGAGCAGTACTTC
. TRBJ2-7 few TRBV6-2/TRBV6-3 CASSYSLREQYF TGTGCCAGCAGTTACTCCCTTCGCGAGCAGTACTTC
TRBD2 TRBJ2-7 . TRBV19 CASSTSGAYEQYF TGTGCCAGTAGTACTAGCGGGGCGTACGAGCAGTACTTC
TRBD1 TRBJ2-3 . TRBV19 CASATGAKKGTQYF TGTGCCAGTGCCACAGGGGCGAAAAAGGGTACGCAGTATTTT
. TRBJ2-2 . TRBV12-3/TRBV12-4 CASSLWTGELFF TGTGCCAGCAGTCTCTGGACAGGGGAGCTGTTTTTT
. TRBJ1-2 . TRBV6-1 CASSERGRDYGYTF TGTGCCAGCAGTGAACGGGGGAGGGACTATGGCTACACCTTC
. TRBJ1-5 . TRBV4-1 CASSQDGGFGNQPQHF TGCGCCAGCAGCCAAGACGGCGGTTTTGGCAATCAGCCCCAGCATTTT
. TRBJ2-7 . TRBV27 CASSLFQSYEQYF TGTGCCAGCAGTTTATTTCAGTCCTACGAGCAGTACTTC
TRBD1 TRBJ1-2 . TRBV11-2 CASSFGTGDPGGYTF TGTGCCAGCAGCTTTGGGACAGGGGACCCCGGTGGCTACACCTTC
. TRBJ1-6 . TRBV28 CASSQGGPWSSYNSPLHF TGTGCCAGCAGCCAAGGCGGCCCCTGGAGCTCCTATAATTCACCCCTCCACTTT
TRBD1 TRBJ1-2 . TRBV5-4 CASSPKTGLNRGYTF TGTGCCAGCAGCCCGAAGACAGGGTTAAACCGTGGCTACACCTTC
. TRBJ2-3 . TRBV15 CATSTRQTSTDTQYF TGTGCCACCAGCACCCGCCAGACTAGCACAGATACGCAGTATTTT
. TRBJ2-6 . TRBV7-2 CASSSSYTGANVLTF TGTGCCAGCAGCTCCTCTTATACTGGGGCCAACGTCCTGACTTTC
TRBD2 TRBJ2-1 . TRBV9 CASSVGSGGARFYEQFF TGTGCCAGCAGCGTAGGGTCCGGGGGGGCCCGATTTTATGAGCAGTTCTTC
. TRBJ1-6 . TRBV2 CASSENPLGGGNSPLHF TGTGCCAGCAGTGAAAACCCCCTGGGGGGAGGGAATTCACCCCTCCACTTT
TRBD2 TRBJ2-1 . TRBV7-2 CASSLLRGGSSYNEQFF TGTGCCAGCAGCTTATTGAGGGGCGGGAGCTCCTACAATGAGCAGTTCTTC
TRBD1 TRBJ2-5 . TRBV7-3 CASSTRDRVLQGALYQETQYF TGTGCCAGCAGCACCCGGGACAGGGTGTTGCAAGGGGCTCTGTACCAAGAGACCCAGTACTTC
. TRBJ1-5 . TRBV28 CASSPPLRGQPQHF TGTGCCAGCAGTCCGCCCCTGCGGGGACAGCCCCAGCATTTT
TRBD2 TRBJ2-3 . TRBV4-2 CASSSGASTDTQYF TGTGCCAGCAGCAGCGGGGCTAGCACAGATACGCAGTATTTT
. TRBJ1-2 . TRBV6-1 CASSENGLLYGYTF TGTGCCAGCAGTGAAAATGGACTGCTCTATGGCTACACCTTC
TRBD2 TRBJ2-1 . TRBV7-3 CASTKTSGRVEEQFF TGTGCCAGCACCAAGACTAGCGGGAGGGTTGAGGAGCAGTTCTTC
. TRBJ1-6 . TRBV2 CASSPTWQGGSPLHF TGTGCCAGCAGTCCAACCTGGCAGGGAGGTTCACCCCTCCACTTT
. TRBJ1-2 few TRBV9 CASSVDSQNYGYTF TGTGCCAGCAGCGTAGACTCGCAAAACTATGGCTACACCTTC
TRBD2 TRBJ2-7 . TRBV5-4 CASSGRETSGSYEQYF TGTGCCAGCAGCGGGAGGGAGACTAGCGGGAGCTACGAGCAGTACTTC
TRBD2 TRBJ2-5 . TRBV11-1 CASSLEGTNPQETQYF TGTGCCAGCAGCTTAGAGGGGACTAACCCTCAAGAGACCCAGTACTTC
TRBD2 TRBJ2-7 . TRBV7-6 CASSRGAGEGLEQYF TGTGCCAGCAGCCGAGGGGCGGGAGAGGGATTGGAGCAGTACTTC
TRBD1 TRBJ1-2 . TRBV5-1 CASSRGTGLGGYTF TGCGCCAGCAGCCGCGGGACAGGCCTAGGGGGCTACACCTTC
. TRBJ2-3 . TRBV5-1 CASSLGTTGYTDTQYF TGCGCCAGCAGCTTGGGTACTACAGGGTACACAGATACGCAGTATTTT
. TRBJ2-5 . TRBV9 CASSVGSGYQETQYF TGTGCCAGCAGCGTCGGAAGCGGGTACCAAGAGACCCAGTACTTC
. TRBJ2-1 . TRBV3-1/TRBV3-2 CASSQRQGGNDEQFF TGTGCCAGCAGCCAAAGGCAGGGAGGCAACGATGAGCAGTTCTTC
. TRBJ1-4 few TRBV7-7 CASSFGRQVPNEKLFF TGTGCCAGCAGCTTTGGGAGACAGGTCCCTAATGAAAAACTGTTTTTT
TRBD1 TRBJ2-3 . TRBV18 CASSPGTGSTDTQYF TGTGCCAGCTCACCTGGGACAGGGAGCACAGATACGCAGTATTTT